One and the same sample provided the 21 T cell receptor beta chains below, sequenced in a study of glioma-infiltrating T cells after dendritic cell vaccination. Method: immunoSEQ multiplex PCR; TCRdb's copy keeps in-frame clones and lacks some. Of roughly 38,000 clones in the sample, approximately 82% were seen once. The sequenced sample was blood, obtained before dendritic cell vaccination. The source is a human donor with glioblastoma.

The chain links TRBV7-3 to TRBJ2-1; 11 nucleotides align to TRBD2. J lost 6 bases, V lost 1 base, and 5 bases had no gene match. The germline V gene encodes CDR1 SGHTA and CDR2 FQGTGA. CDR3 length: 16 residues. The CDR3 here is CASSLNLAGGFNEQFF. DNA of the CDR3: TGTGCCAGCAGCTTAAACCTAGCGGGGGGTTTCAATGAGCAGTTCTTC.

This clone was recorded a few times. The chain recombines TRBV7-9 with TRBJ2-1; 10 bases match TRBD2. Germline loops: CDR1 SEHNR, CDR2 FQNEAQ (reference sequence). The CDR3 extends over 15 amino acids. Unmatched junction bases numbered 8, after V lost 4 bases and J lost 8 bases. Written as DNA, the CDR3 is TGTGCCAGCAGCTATCCCAGCGGGGGGGCCCATGAGCAGTTCTTC. Translated: CASSYPSGGAHEQFF. Complete variable domain (other parts from reference TRBV7-9 and TRBJ2-1): DTGVSQNPRHKITKRGQNVTFRCDPISEHNRLYWYRQTLGQGPEFLTYFQNEAQLEKSRLLSDRFSAERPKGSFSTLEIQRTEQGDSAMYLCASSYPSGGAHEQFFGPGTRLTVL.

Turning to this clone: The sample contains more than one DNA sequence encoding this CDR3. The J gene is TRBJ1-1, the V gene TRBV6-5, with D uncertain. Germline CDR1 reads MNHEY; CDR2 reads SVGAGI. The V end lost 0 bases, the J end lost 1 base, and 3 bases lay between the germline ends. The CDR3 loop spans 13 amino acids. Here the CDR3 reads CASSYSRNTEAFF. Here the CDR3 DNA reads TGTGCCAGCAGTTACTCGAGGAACACTGAAGCTTTCTTT.

This chain joins TRBV7-3 and TRBJ2-7, with 7 bases that match TRBD2. Trimming took 5 bases from V and 2 from J; bases not matched to a gene: 9. The CDR3 sequence is 15 residues long. The germline V gene has CDR1 SGHTA and CDR2 FQGTGA. The CDR3 is CASSLAGGGTYEQYF. The DNA of the CDR3 is TGTGCCAGCAGCCTCGCGGGCGGGGGAACCTACGAGCAGTACTTC. Complete variable domain (other parts from reference TRBV7-3 and TRBJ2-7): GAGVSQTPSNKVTEKGKYVELRCDPISGHTALYWYRQSLGQGPEFLIYFQGTGAADDSGLPNDRFFAVRPEGSVSTLKIQRTERGDSAVYLCASSLAGGGTYEQYFGPGTRLTVT.

The chain employs TRBV5-1 and TRBJ2-3; a possible D gene is TRBD2 (5 bases). Trimming removed 2 bases from V and 2 bases from J, with 15 bases in between. The CDR3 covers 16 residues. Germline loops: CDR1 SGHRS, CDR2 YFSETQ. CDR3 sequence (DNA): TGCGCCAGCAGCTTTGGAGGCCGAAGCTCCACAGATACGCAGTATTTT. It codes for CASSFGGRSSTDTQYF. The whole variable domain, filled in from reference TRBV5-1 and TRBJ2-3, reads KAGVTQTPRYLIKTRGQQVTLSCSPISGHRSVSWYQQTPGQGLQFLFEYFSETQRNKGNFPGRFSGRQFSNSRSEMNVSTLELGDSALYLCASSFGGRSSTDTQYFGPGTRLTVL.

The chain has TRBV6-5 and TRBJ2-7; D is ambiguous. Germline loops: CDR1 MNHEY, CDR2 SVGAGI. The CDR3 is made up of 15 amino acids. Trimming took off 2 bases at V and 3 bases at J, with 14 bases between the two ends. For the CDR3, the DNA is TGTGCCAGCAGTTACAGTGGCGGCGGTAGCTACGAGCAGTACTTC. Its translation is CASSYSGGGSYEQYF.

The table lists this clone with a few counts. The V gene is TRBV6-5, the J gene TRBJ2-1; TRBD1 matches at 11 bases. J gave up 3 bases and V 9 bases, and 1 base lay outside the gene matches. In germline, CDR1 is MNHEY, CDR2 SVGAGI. The CDR3 runs 13 residues. The CDR3 spells CASGTGGYNEQFF. For the CDR3, the DNA is TGTGCCAGTGGGACAGGGGGCTACAATGAGCAGTTCTTC.

In its sample, this clone was seen once. This sequence joins TRBV5-6 and TRBJ1-2; D remains unclear. Per germline, CDR1 SGHDT and CDR2 YYEEEE. Trimming stripped 6 bases from V and 7 bases from J, with 16 bases between. The CDR3 length is 13 residues. The CDR3 loop reads CASTPYAGGGYTF. In DNA, the CDR3 is TGTGCCAGCACCCCTTACGCCGGTGGTGGCTACACCTTC.

This chain joins TRBV6-5 and TRBJ1-2; no clear D gene. Deletions cut 6 bases from V and 4 bases from J, with 12 bases between. The CDR3 extends over 13 amino acids. The V gene's germline CDR1 is MNHEY and CDR2 SVGAGI. CDR3 bases: TGTGCCAGCAGACCCGACATTCGCTATGGCTACACCTTC. Translated: CASRPDIRYGYTF.

The rearrangement joins TRBV2 to TRBJ1-1; D uncertain. The CDR3 totals 16 residues. Germline CDR1 and CDR2: SNHLY and FYNNEI. The V and J ends lost 6 bases and 1 base respectively, with 18 bases between them. The CDR3 DNA is TGTGCCAGCAGGATGAATCTTGGACGGGAGAACACTGAAGCTTTCTTT. Its protein is CASRMNLGRENTEAFF.

The chain uses TRBV13 and TRBJ2-2; perhaps TRBD2 as D (5 bases). This CDR3 comprises 15 residues. CDR1 PRHDT and CDR2 FYEKMQ come from the germline V gene (reference sequence). V was shortened by 5 bases and J by 8 bases, with 18 bases between the two germline ends. The CDR3 region is CASSTRAVIGGELFF. In DNA, the CDR3 is TGTGCCAGCAGCACGAGGGCCGTTATAGGGGGGGAGCTGTTTTTT. Together with reference TRBV13 and TRBJ2-2, the CDR3 gives the full variable domain: AAGVIQSPRHLIKEKRETATLKCYPIPRHDTVYWYQQGPGQDPQFLISFYEKMQSDKGSIPDRFSAQQFSDYHSELNMSSLELGDSALYFCASSTRAVIGGELFFGEGSRLTVL.

This clone has a handful of counts. Here the CDR3 DNA reads TGTGCCAGCAATGCAGGTGGACTGTATGGCTACACCTTC. Translation gives CASNAGGLYGYTF. The gene calls are TRBV5-4 and TRBJ1-2; D remains ambiguous. V gave up 6 bases and J gave up 5 bases, with 14 bases separating them. In germline, CDR1 is SGHNT, CDR2 YYREEE (reference sequence). CDR3 length: 13 amino acids. Supplemented by reference TRBV5-4 and TRBJ1-2, the full variable domain reads ETGVTQSPTHLIKTRGQQVTLRCSSQSGHNTVSWYQQALGQGPQFIFQYYREEENGRGNFPPRFSGLQFPNYSSELNVNALELDDSALYLCASNAGGLYGYTFGSGTRLTVV.

This clone was recorded once. The rearrangement uses TRBV5-1 and TRBJ2-1, with TRBD2 matching over 7 bases. Per germline, CDR1 SGHRS and CDR2 YFSETQ. The CDR3 covers 15 residues. Trimming took 3 bases from V and 0 from J; bases not matched to a gene: 3. CDR3 loop: CASSSAGSSYNEQFF. CDR3 coding DNA: TGCGCCAGCAGCTCAGCGGGAAGCTCCTACAATGAGCAGTTCTTC.

V and J are TRBV18 and TRBJ2-5, with 11 bases matching TRBD2. Germline-derived CDR1 and CDR2 are KGHSH and LQKENI. Losses at the gene ends were 2 bases for V and 2 bases for J; bases not matched to a gene: 4. The CDR3 runs 16 residues. The chain's CDR3 is CASSPNLAGGQETQYF. In DNA form, the CDR3 reads TGTGCCAGCTCACCAAATCTAGCGGGGGGACAAGAGACCCAGTACTTC.

The genes are TRBV5-4 and TRBJ2-5; D unresolved. Per germline, CDR1 SGHNT and CDR2 YYREEE (reference sequence). Trimming stripped 0 bases from V and 3 bases from J, with 12 bases between. The CDR3 length is 15 residues. The CDR3 DNA reads TGTGCCAGCAGCTTGGAGCCCCGCCTTGAAGAGACCCAGTACTTC. Protein: CASSLEPRLEETQYF.

The rearrangement uses TRBV7-3 and TRBJ1-5; perhaps TRBD1 as D (6 bases). CDR1 is SGHTA, CDR2 FQGTGA, per germline. The CDR3 is 17 residues long. Trimming pared 1 base from V and 5 bases from J, leaving 18 bases between. The CDR3 is CASSLKRGGGFDQPQHF. The CDR3 coding sequence is TGTGCCAGCAGCTTAAAACGAGGGGGGGGGTTCGATCAGCCCCAGCATTTT. The entire variable domain, with the rest obtained from reference TRBV7-3 and TRBJ1-5, is as follows: GAGVSQTPSNKVTEKGKYVELRCDPISGHTALYWYRQSLGQGPEFLIYFQGTGAADDSGLPNDRFFAVRPEGSVSTLKIQRTERGDSAVYLCASSLKRGGGFDQPQHFGDGTRLSIL.

This sequence joins TRBV29-1 and TRBJ2-2, with TRBD1 matching 7 bases. V was pared by 6 bases and J by 4 bases, with 8 bases of the junction left unmatched. In germline, CDR1 is SQVTM, CDR2 ANQGSEA. The CDR3 runs 14 residues. CDR3 nucleotides: TGCAGCGTCGGGTCAAGGGGGCGCACCGGGGAGCTGTTTTTT. Residues: CSVGSRGRTGELFF.

The gene calls are TRBV18 and TRBJ2-5, with D possibly matching TRBD2 (5 bases). CDR3 length: 14 amino acids. V lost 4 bases, J lost 3 bases, and 12 bases lay in between. The germline CDR1 and CDR2 sequences are KGHSH and LQKENI. The CDR3 DNA sequence: TGTGCCAGCTCACTGGACTCTCAAAAAGAGACCCAGTACTTC. It encodes CASSLDSQKETQYF.

The V call is TRBV27, the J call TRBJ1-1, with a weak D call TRBD1 (6 bases). V was cut by 9 bases and J by 4 bases, with 21 bases left in between. Germline assignment: CDR1 MNHEY and CDR2 SMNVEV (reference sequence). CDR3 length: 15 amino acids. CDR3 amino acids: CASHNGAGDATEAFF. The CDR3 DNA reads as TGTGCCAGTCATAATGGGGCAGGGGATGCCACTGAAGCTTTCTTT.

The chain employs TRBV11-3 and TRBJ2-7; TRBD1 matches 7 bases. Germline V gives CDR1 SGHNT, CDR2 YENEEA. The CDR3 has 15 residues. V was clipped by 6 bases and J by 4 bases; unmatched bases: 12. As DNA, the CDR3 is TGTGCCAGCAGGGACCGGGACAGTAATCCTTACGAGCAGTACTTC. It codes for CASRDRDSNPYEQYF.

J is TRBJ2-7 and V is TRBV10-2, with 9 bases that match TRBD2. Germline CDR1 and CDR2: WSHSY and SAAADI. V was clipped by 3 bases and J by 1 base; unmatched bases: 1. This CDR3 spans 14 amino acids. DNA for the CDR3: TGCGCCAGCAGTGAAAGCGGGGGGTCCTACGAGCAGTACTTC. This sequence encodes CASSESGGSYEQYF.